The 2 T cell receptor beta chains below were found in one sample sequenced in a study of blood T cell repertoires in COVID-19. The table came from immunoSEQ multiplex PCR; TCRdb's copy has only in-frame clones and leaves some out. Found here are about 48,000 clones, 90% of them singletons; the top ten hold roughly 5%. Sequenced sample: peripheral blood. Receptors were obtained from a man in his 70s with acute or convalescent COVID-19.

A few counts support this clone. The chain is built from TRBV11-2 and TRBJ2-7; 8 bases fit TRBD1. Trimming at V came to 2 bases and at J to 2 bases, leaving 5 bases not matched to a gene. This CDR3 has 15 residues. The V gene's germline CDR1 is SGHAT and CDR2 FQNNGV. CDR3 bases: TGTGCCAGCAGCTTAATCCAGGGGGCCCCCTACGAGCAGTACTTC. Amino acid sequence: CASSLIQGAPYEQYF.

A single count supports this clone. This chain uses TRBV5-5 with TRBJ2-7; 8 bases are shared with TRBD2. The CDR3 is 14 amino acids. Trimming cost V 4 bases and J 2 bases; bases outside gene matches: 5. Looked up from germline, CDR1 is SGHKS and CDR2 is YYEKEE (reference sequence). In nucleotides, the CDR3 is TGTGCCAGCAGCCCGAACGGGGGGGCCTACGAGCAGTACTTC. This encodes CASSPNGGAYEQYF.